The 15 T cell receptor beta chains presented below share a single source sample, sequenced in a study of cytomegalovirus exposure and HLA in healthy donors. The PCR made use of 60 Vbeta and 13 Jbeta primers. Sequencing used immunoSEQ multiplex PCR; TCRdb keeps in-frame clones, though not all of them. The table lists more than 85,000 clones, about 70% of them singletons. Sequencing was performed on PBMCs. The source of these receptors is a woman between 18 and 29 years old in good health and CMV-seropositive.

The chain recombines TRBV6-6 with TRBJ2-7, with 8 bases lining up with TRBD1. Germline V gene sequence: CDR1 MNHNY, CDR2 SVGAGI (reference sequence). The CDR3 is 15 residues long. V was pared by 4 bases and J by 5 bases, with 10 bases of the junction left unmatched. CDR3 sequence reads: CASSSPGTGRDEQYF. DNA of the CDR3: TGTGCCAGCAGTTCCCCCGGGACAGGAAGGGACGAGCAGTACTTC.

The J gene is TRBJ2-3, the V gene TRBV5-1, with D possibly being TRBD2 (6 bases). Per germline, CDR1 SGHRS and CDR2 YFSETQ. Trimming shortened V by 4 bases and J by 0 bases, and 18 bases separated the two germline ends. There are 17 residues in the CDR3. The CDR3 loop reads CASSQGGNPLSTDTQYF. In nucleotides, the CDR3 is TGCGCCAGCAGCCAAGGAGGGAACCCCCTTAGCACAGATACGCAGTATTTT.

The chain employs TRBV7-2 and TRBJ1-2; 10 bases match TRBD1. This CDR3 is 15 amino acids long. Looked up from germline, CDR1 is SGHTA and CDR2 is FQGNSA. The junction had 5 bases not matched to a gene; V was cut back by 3 bases and J by 4 bases. The CDR3 region has the DNA TGTGCCAGCAGCTTCGGGACAGGGGCTCGCTATGGCTACACCTTC. The encoded protein is CASSFGTGARYGYTF.

The chain has TRBV28 and TRBJ2-3; 7 bases align to TRBD1. The CDR3 is 20 residues long. V dropped 2 bases and J dropped 1; count of bases not matched to a gene: 18. CDR1 MDHEN and CDR2 SYDVKM come from the germline V gene. The CDR3 protein is CASSLDPFVLRQGGTDTQYF. DNA of the CDR3: TGTGCCAGCAGTTTAGATCCCTTTGTCTTACGACAGGGCGGCACAGATACGCAGTATTTT.

The chain couples TRBV15 to TRBJ1-4, with 7 bases that match TRBD1. Per germline, CDR1 LNHNV and CDR2 YYDKDF (reference sequence). This CDR3 contains 15 residues. Trimming took 0 bases from V and 7 from J; bases not matched to a gene: 5. The CDR3 coding sequence is TGTGCCACCAGCAGAGACAGGGGGTTCGGTGAAAAACTGTTTTTT. Translated: CATSRDRGFGEKLFF.

The V call is TRBV5-4, the J call TRBJ2-2; possible D gene TRBD1, 5 bases. V dropped 4 bases and J dropped 0 bases, with 13 bases sitting between them. The CDR3 has 16 amino acids. From germline, CDR1 is SGHNT and CDR2 YYREEE (reference sequence). Here the CDR3 reads CASSSSRGSNTGELFF. The CDR3 DNA sequence: TGTGCCAGCAGCAGCTCTAGGGGTTCGAACACCGGGGAGCTGTTTTTT.

This clone was seen a single time. The chain combines TRBV19 with TRBJ2-1; possible D gene TRBD2, 6 bases. CDR3 length: 13 residues. The V gene's germline CDR1 is LNHDA and CDR2 SQIVND (reference sequence). Between the trimmed V and J ends, which lost 5 bases and 11 bases, there was a span of 16 bases. The CDR3, as DNA: TGTGCCAGTAGTTCCCAGTCCGGGACTCAGCAGTTCTTC. The encoded protein is CASSSQSGTQQFF.

CDR3: CASSLVSSGGYEQYF. In DNA, the CDR3 is TGCGCCAGCAGCTTGGTTTCTAGCGGGGGCTACGAGCAGTACTTC. This chain uses TRBV5-1 with TRBJ2-7; 10 bases are a match to TRBD2. V lost 0 bases and J lost 3; bases outside the gene matches: 3. Germline lookup yields CDR1 SGHRS and CDR2 YFSETQ. The CDR3 extends over 15 amino acids.

The genes are TRBV7-2 and TRBJ2-1; possibly TRBD2 for D (6 bases). The CDR3 runs 16 residues. CDR1 SGHTA and CDR2 FQGNSA come from the germline V gene. The ends were cut back, 4 bases at V and 2 bases at J, with 15 bases in the middle. The CDR3 here is CASSSWAGSPYNEQFF. The CDR3 DNA follows: TGTGCCAGCAGCTCCTGGGCCGGGAGTCCCTACAATGAGCAGTTCTTC. The whole variable domain, remainder taken from reference TRBV7-2 and TRBJ2-1, is GAGVSQSPSNKVTEKGKDVELRCDPISGHTALYWYRQSLGQGLEFLIYFQGNSAPDKSGLPSDRFSAERTGGSVSTLTIQRTQQEDSAVYLCASSSWAGSPYNEQFFGPGTRLTVL.

This clone was observed a few times. J is TRBJ2-1 and V is TRBV4-3; TRBD2 is a possible D gene (7 bases). V lost 3 bases, J lost 3 bases, and 15 bases lay in between. The CDR3 runs to 16 residues. The germline V gene encodes CDR1 LGHNA and CDR2 YSLEER. The CDR3 region has the DNA TGCGCCAGCAGCCAGGGAGGGGGAATAGGCTACAATGAGCAGTTCTTC. It translates to CASSQGGGIGYNEQFF.

The chain uses TRBV11-2 and TRBJ2-7; D unresolved. Germline loops: CDR1 SGHAT, CDR2 FQNNGV. CDR3 size: 14 residues. V gave up 1 base and J gave up 2 bases, with 9 bases separating them. The chain's CDR3 is CASSLGAWTYEQYF. In nucleotides, the CDR3 is TGTGCCAGCAGCTTAGGAGCGTGGACCTACGAGCAGTACTTC.

In regard to this clone: The same CDR3 is also encoded by other DNA sequences in this sample. J is TRBJ2-5 and V is TRBV11-2; D is unclear. CDR3 length: 12 amino acids. The V gene lost 4 bases and the J gene lost 0 bases, with 3 bases spanning the gap. Germline values: CDR1 SGHAT, CDR2 FQNNGV. CDR3 coding DNA: TGTGCCAGCAGCTCTTACCAAGAGACCCAGTACTTC. Its translation is CASSSYQETQYF.

The V gene is TRBV5-4, the J gene TRBJ2-6; possible D gene TRBD1, 5 bases. The CDR3 length is 15 residues. V was cut by 4 bases and J by 0 bases, with 8 bases left in between. The V gene's germline CDR1 is SGHNT and CDR2 YYREEE (reference sequence). CDR3 nucleotide sequence: TGTGCCAGCAGCCCAGGGAACTCTGGGGCCAACGTCCTGACTTTC. Its translation: CASSPGNSGANVLTF.

The chain is built from TRBV11-3 and TRBJ1-1; no reliable D call. The germline gives CDR1 SGHNT, CDR2 YENEEA. The germline V and J ends were trimmed by 1 base and 6 bases, with 6 bases remaining between them. The CDR3 is 12 residues long. CDR3 nucleotide sequence: TGTGCCAGCAGCTTAGCGGGATCTGAAGCTTTCTTT. Residues: CASSLAGSEAFF. Based on the CDR3 plus reference TRBV11-3 and TRBJ1-1, the full variable domain is EAGVVQSPRYKIIEKKQPVAFWCNPISGHNTLYWYLQNLGQGPELLIRYENEEAVDDSQLPKDRFSAERLKGVDSTLKIQPAELGDSAVYLCASSLAGSEAFFGQGTRLTVV.

The J gene is TRBJ2-7, the V gene TRBV6-5, with 7 bases lining up with TRBD2. V dropped 6 bases and J dropped 7; count of bases not matched to a gene: 6. Germline lookup yields CDR1 MNHEY and CDR2 SVGAGI. The CDR3 is made up of 12 amino acids. The CDR3 nucleotides read TGTGCCAGCAGGGCGGGAGCGGGGGAGCAGTACTTC. This gives the protein CASRAGAGEQYF.